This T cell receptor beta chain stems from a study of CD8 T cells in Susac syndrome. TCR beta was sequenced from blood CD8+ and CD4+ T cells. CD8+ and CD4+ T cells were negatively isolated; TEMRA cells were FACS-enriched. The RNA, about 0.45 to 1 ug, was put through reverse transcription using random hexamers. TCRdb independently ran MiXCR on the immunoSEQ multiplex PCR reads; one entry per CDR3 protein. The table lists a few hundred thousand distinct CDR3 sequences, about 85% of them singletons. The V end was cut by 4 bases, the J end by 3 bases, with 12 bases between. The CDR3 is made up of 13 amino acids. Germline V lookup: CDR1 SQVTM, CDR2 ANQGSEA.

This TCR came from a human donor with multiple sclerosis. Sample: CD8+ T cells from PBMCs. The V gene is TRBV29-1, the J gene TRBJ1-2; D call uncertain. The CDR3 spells CSVVSQSHYGYTF. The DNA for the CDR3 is TGCAGCGTTGTATCACAGAGCCACTATGGCTACACCTTC.